These 10 T cell receptor beta chains were all obtained from the same sample, sequenced in a study of PD-1 blockade in classical Hodgkin lymphoma. The protocol was immunoSEQ multiplex PCR, while the TCRdb copy is restricted to in-frame clones and leaves out a portion. The table records just over 14,000 clones, around 88% of them present only once. There was relapse after autologous stem cell transplantation in every patient, and there was variation in brentuximab vedotin exposure. The sample in question was peripheral blood mononuclear cells (PBMCs), obtained before the second cycle of nivolumab. The source of these receptors is a human donor with classical Hodgkin lymphoma.

The rearrangement links TRBV20-1 to TRBJ2-4; D possibly corresponds to TRBD1 (6 bases). The CDR3 has 11 residues. The ends were cut back, 5 bases at V and 5 bases at J, with 7 bases in the middle. Per germline, CDR1 DFQATT and CDR2 SNEGSKA (reference sequence). For the CDR3, the DNA is TGCAGTGCTCACAGGGAAAACATTCAGTACTTC. This encodes CSAHRENIQYF.

The genes are TRBV5-1 and TRBJ1-2; the D gene is possibly TRBD1 (6 bases). This CDR3 contains 17 residues. The germline V gene encodes CDR1 SGHRS and CDR2 YFSETQ. Trimming cost V 4 bases and J 4 bases, with 23 bases left between them. The CDR3: CASSPGLGAGDSYGYTF. The CDR3, as DNA: TGCGCCAGCAGCCCGGGACTGGGGGCGGGGGATTCCTATGGCTACACCTTC.

V usage is TRBV29-1 and J usage is TRBJ2-1, with unresolved D. Trimming stripped 4 bases from V and 5 bases from J, with 9 bases between. The length of the CDR3 is 12 residues. Germline CDR1 and CDR2: SQVTM and ANQGSEA. The CDR3 sequence is CSVVAGNNEQFF. CDR3 nucleotide sequence: TGCAGCGTTGTTGCAGGCAACAATGAGCAGTTCTTC.

This chain links TRBV5-8 with TRBJ1-2, with TRBD1 matching 9 bases. V lost 4 bases and J lost 4; bases outside the gene matches: 5. The CDR3 spans 14 residues. From germline, CDR1 is SGHTS and CDR2 YDEGEE. In DNA, the CDR3 is TGTGCCAGCAGCCAGACAGGGGGGAGCTATGGCTACACCTTC. It translates to CASSQTGGSYGYTF.

This chain joins TRBV4-3 and TRBJ1-4; possible D gene TRBD1, 6 bases. There are 19 residues in the CDR3. Per germline, CDR1 LGHNA and CDR2 YSLEER. Trimming pared 4 bases from V and 6 bases from J, leaving 27 bases between. This CDR3 is CASSPFTSSGRGIDEKLFF. The CDR3 nucleotides are TGCGCCAGCAGCCCCTTCACTTCGTCGGGAAGGGGGATCGATGAAAAACTGTTTTTT.

The chain couples TRBV7-9 to TRBJ1-3; D possibly corresponds to TRBD1 (5 bases). Germline V gene sequence: CDR1 SEHNR, CDR2 FQNEAQ (reference sequence). V lost 5 bases and J lost 4, with 18 bases in between. The CDR3 has 16 amino acids. CDR3 nucleotides: TGTGCCAGCAGCCGGACGTACATGGGGCGCGGAAACACCATATATTTT. Translated, it gives CASSRTYMGRGNTIYF. The full variable domain, rest sourced from reference TRBV7-9 and TRBJ1-3, is DTGVSQNPRHKITKRGQNVTFRCDPISEHNRLYWYRQTLGQGPEFLTYFQNEAQLEKSRLLSDRFSAERPKGSFSTLEIQRTEQGDSAMYLCASSRTYMGRGNTIYFGEGSWLTVV.

The gene calls are TRBV19 and TRBJ2-6, with TRBD1 identical over 7 bases. V was clipped by 5 bases and J by 12 bases; unmatched bases: 7. CDR1 and CDR2 from the germline V gene are LNHDA and SQIVND (reference sequence). The CDR3 contains 13 residues. The CDR3 DNA reads as TGTGCCAGTAGTTTCACAGGGGTTTCCGTCCTGACTTTC. As protein: CASSFTGVSVLTF.

V is TRBV5-1 and J is TRBJ2-7, with 7 bases lining up with TRBD1. The CDR3 is made up of 15 amino acids. Trimming took 1 base from V and 3 from J; bases not matched to a gene: 7. Germline V gene data show CDR1 as SGHRS and CDR2 as YFSETQ. The CDR3 spells CASSLTGAKDYEQYF. CDR3 sequence (DNA): TGCGCCAGCAGCTTGACAGGGGCCAAAGACTACGAGCAGTACTTC.

This clone was seen just once. The chain joins TRBV27 to TRBJ1-6; 7 bases agree with TRBD1. This CDR3 comprises 15 residues. CDR1 is MNHEY and CDR2 is SMNVEV in the germline V gene (reference sequence). V dropped 4 bases and J dropped 3; count of bases not matched to a gene: 3. In nucleotides, the CDR3 is TGTGCCAGCAGTTCGTACAGGGGCTATAATTCACCCCTCCACTTT. Its translation: CASSSYRGYNSPLHF.

V usage is TRBV5-1 and J usage is TRBJ2-4; 9 bases align to TRBD1. Trimming removed 2 bases from V and 9 bases from J; junction bases left unmatched: 3. Germline V CDR1 and CDR2: SGHRS, YFSETQ. CDR3 length: 13 residues. The CDR3 coding sequence is TGCGCCAGCAGCTTAGAACAGGGGGCCATTCAGTACTTC. The encoded protein is CASSLEQGAIQYF.